The entry below gives a single TCR beta chain sequence along with its context. Its antigen is unidentified. It was with 60 Vbeta and 13 Jbeta primers that the PCR ran. The table came from immunoSEQ multiplex PCR; TCRdb's copy has only in-frame clones and leaves some out. This repertoire shows fewer than 250,000 clones, about 87% found once; its top ten account for over 1%. CDR1 is PRHDT, CDR2 FYEKMQ, per germline (reference sequence). Trimming took off 1 base at V and 1 base at J, with 13 bases between the two ends. The CDR3 loop spans 17 amino acids. This sample is part of a study of cytomegalovirus exposure and HLA in healthy donors. Findings and caveats of the study: Accounts indicate the classifier identified cytomegalovirus status with strong specificity and sensitivity. Roughly uniform sequencing depth across donors was assumed, possibly incorrectly.

Each donor was healthy, and each was a bone marrow donor. The sequenced material came from PBMCs. The TCR sequence derives from a man aged 25 to 45 in good health and CMV-seronegative. The V call is TRBV13, the J call TRBJ2-2; D is unresolved. CDR3 nucleotide sequence: TGTGCCAGCAGCTTAGACTCTAGTTACGTGAACACCGGGGAGCTGTTTTTT. Protein product: CASSLDSSYVNTGELFF.